The 31 T cell receptor beta chains in this list originate from one sample, sequenced in a study of cytomegalovirus exposure and HLA in healthy donors. This PCR relied on a set of 60 Vbeta primers and 13 Jbeta primers. Assay: immunoSEQ multiplex PCR; the TCRdb copy retains only in-frame clones and omits some. This table holds roughly 170,000 clones, 80% found once. Specimen: PBMCs. These receptor sequences come from a man aged 25-40 years in good health and CMV-seronegative.

This clone was picked up one time. The chain has TRBV10-1 and TRBJ2-3, with 11 bases matching TRBD1. Germline lookup yields CDR1 WNHNN and CDR2 SYGVQD (reference sequence). The CDR3 is 15 residues long. V gave up 6 bases and J gave up 5 bases; unmatched junction bases: 7. The CDR3 DNA follows: TGCGCCAGCAGCCGGACAGGGGGCGCGGTAGATACGCAGTATTTT. As protein: CASSRTGGAVDTQYF.

The rearrangement links TRBV7-9 to TRBJ2-3, with D perhaps matching TRBD2 (6 bases). This CDR3 spans 14 amino acids. Looked up from germline, CDR1 is SEHNR and CDR2 is FQNEAQ (reference sequence). The germline V and J ends were trimmed by 5 bases and 1 base, with 10 bases remaining between them. CDR3 DNA sequence: TGTGCCAGCAGCCCGCGGGATCGCACAGATACGCAGTATTTT. The encoded protein is CASSPRDRTDTQYF.

This rearrangement joins TRBV18 to TRBJ2-1, with D maybe TRBD2 (6 bases). Deletions cut 2 bases from V and 7 bases from J, with 12 bases between. CDR1 KGHSH and CDR2 LQKENI come from the germline V gene. The CDR3 runs 14 residues. CDR3 sequence: CASSPRDWENEQFF. Here the CDR3 DNA reads TGTGCCAGCTCACCAAGGGACTGGGAGAATGAGCAGTTCTTC.

The CDR3 here is CASSLGPLAGGTGEQFF. The CDR3 coding sequence is TGTGCCAGCAGCTTAGGCCCTTTGGCGGGAGGTACGGGTGAGCAGTTCTTC. V usage is TRBV7-2 and J usage is TRBJ2-1, with 8 bases identical to TRBD2. The CDR3 totals 17 residues. Germline CDR1 is SGHTA and CDR2 is FQGNSA. Trimming removed 1 base from V and 9 bases from J; junction bases left unmatched: 14.

This clone was counted a few times. This chain connects TRBV7-2 to TRBJ2-7, with 8 positions matching TRBD1. Looked up from germline, CDR1 is SGHTA and CDR2 is FQGNSA. The CDR3 length is 16 residues. V trimming: 1 base; J trimming: 3 bases; junction bases outside the gene matches: 8. This chain's CDR3 is CASSLEARTGHYEQYF. In nucleotides, the CDR3 is TGTGCCAGCAGCTTAGAAGCCCGGACAGGGCACTACGAGCAGTACTTC.

CDR3 sequence: CASSPASGSGNEQFF. In DNA form, the CDR3 reads TGTGCCAGCAGCCCAGCTAGCGGGAGCGGAAATGAGCAGTTCTTC. The chain carries TRBV7-9 and TRBJ2-1, with 10 bases lining up with TRBD2. Germline CDR1 is SEHNR and CDR2 is FQNEAQ (reference sequence). Unmatched junction bases numbered 8, after V lost 5 bases and J lost 7 bases. The CDR3 is made up of 15 amino acids.

The chain is built from TRBV6-6 and TRBJ2-7; 9 positions match TRBD2. Germline assignment: CDR1 MNHNY and CDR2 SVGAGI (reference sequence). The CDR3 length is 16 residues. V gave up 2 bases and J gave up 0 bases; unmatched junction bases: 5. This chain's CDR3 is CASSYHGLASSYEQYF. The CDR3 DNA reads TGTGCCAGCAGTTACCACGGACTAGCGAGCTCCTACGAGCAGTACTTC.

This chain connects TRBV4-3 to TRBJ2-5, with 11 bases fitting TRBD2. The DNA end lines up better with TRBJ2-7; the J call may be wrong. Germline CDR1 and CDR2: LGHNA and YSLEER. This CDR3 has 15 residues. CDR3 region: CASSQLAGDTYEQYF. As DNA, the CDR3 is TGCGCCAGCAGTCAACTAGCGGGGGATACTTACGAGCAGTACTTC.

The rearrangement links TRBV5-1 to TRBJ2-5; TRBD2 aligns across 14 bases. Germline V CDR1 and CDR2: SGHRS, YFSETQ. This CDR3 region has 19 residues. The ends lost 0 bases at V and 4 bases at J; junction bases unmatched: 11. DNA for the CDR3: TGCGCCAGCAGCTTGGAAGAGACTAGCGGGAGGGCCTGGGGAGAGACCCAGTACTTC. Its protein is CASSLEETSGRAWGETQYF.

This chain connects TRBV27 to TRBJ2-5, with a weak D call TRBD2 (6 bases). Trimming took off 6 bases at V and 7 bases at J, with 9 bases between the two ends. The germline V gene has CDR1 MNHEY and CDR2 SMNVEV (reference sequence). The CDR3 sequence is 11 residues long. The CDR3 loop is CASRTRGTQYF. CDR3 sequence (DNA): TGTGCCAGCAGGACTAGGGGGACCCAGTACTTC.

The chain recombines TRBV5-1 with TRBJ1-3; no clear D. V lost 5 bases, J lost 4 bases, and 7 bases lay in between. Germline CDR1 is SGHRS and CDR2 is YFSETQ. The CDR3 extends over 12 amino acids. The CDR3 DNA is TGCGCCAGCAGATCGGGGGGAAACACCATATATTTT. It encodes CASRSGGNTIYF.

The chain carries TRBV6-1 and TRBJ1-4; 9 nucleotides align to TRBD1. The CDR3 length is 16 residues. With V trimmed by 0 bases and J by 8 bases, 7 bases remained unmatched. Germline CDR1 reads MNHNS; CDR2 reads SASEGT. The CDR3 sequence is CASSEAEGQGDEKLFF. CDR3 nucleotide sequence: TGTGCCAGCAGTGAAGCGGAGGGACAGGGAGACGAAAAACTGTTTTTT.

V usage is TRBV19 and J usage is TRBJ1-1; 10 positions match TRBD1. This CDR3 has 14 amino acids. J gave up 6 bases and V 7 bases, and 8 bases lay outside the gene matches. CDR1 is LNHDA, CDR2 SQIVND, per germline (reference sequence). The CDR3 bases are TGTGCCAGTACCCCGACAGGGGGCGCATCTGAAGCTTTCTTT. Encoded protein: CASTPTGGASEAFF.

The genes are TRBV19 and TRBJ1-5, with TRBD1 matching 10 bases. The junction had 8 bases not matched to a gene; V was cut back by 7 bases and J by 5 bases. The germline gives CDR1 LNHDA, CDR2 SQIVND (reference sequence). The CDR3 covers 15 residues. CDR3 DNA sequence: TGTGCCAGTACCGTCGGACAGGGGGTTTATCAGCCCCAGCATTTT. Amino acids: CASTVGQGVYQPQHF. Supplemented by reference TRBV19 and TRBJ1-5, the full variable domain reads DGGITQSPKYLFRKEGQNVTLSCEQNLNHDAMYWYRQDPGQGLRLIYYSQIVNDFQKGDIAEGYSVSREKKESFPLTVTSAQKNPTAFYLCASTVGQGVYQPQHFGDGTRLSIL.

The chain joins TRBV19 to TRBJ2-7, with 8 nucleotides matching TRBD2. The V gene end was trimmed by 1 base and the J gene end by 3 bases; junction bases not matched to a gene: 8. Germline assignment: CDR1 LNHDA and CDR2 SQIVND (reference sequence). The CDR3 runs to 16 residues. The CDR3 region is CASSIALWSGGYEQYF. CDR3 in DNA: TGTGCCAGTAGTATAGCCCTGTGGAGCGGGGGCTACGAGCAGTACTTC.

The chain couples TRBV10-1 to TRBJ1-3; the D gene is possibly TRBD1 (6 bases). This CDR3 spans 13 amino acids. Trimming pared 4 bases from V and 4 bases from J, leaving 8 bases between. CDR1 and CDR2 from the germline V gene are WNHNN and SYGVQD (reference sequence). The CDR3: CASSGTVGNTIYF. The CDR3 DNA reads as TGCGCCAGCAGTGGGACAGTGGGAAACACCATATATTTT.

As DNA, the CDR3 is TGCGCCAGCAGCCAAGAGGGCTCCCTCCGATACAATGAGCAGTTCTTC. Translation: CASSQEGSLRYNEQFF. The chain joins TRBV4-3 to TRBJ2-1; D unclear. Germline-derived CDR1 and CDR2 are LGHNA and YSLEER. The CDR3 runs to 16 residues. V lost 0 bases to trimming and J lost 4 bases, with 13 bases between them.

This chain connects TRBV19 to TRBJ2-7; no definite D call. This CDR3 is 14 amino acids long. Between the trimmed V and J ends, which lost 6 bases and 4 bases, there was a span of 16 bases. Per the germline V gene, CDR1 is LNHDA and CDR2 is SQIVND (reference sequence). This chain's CDR3 is CASSKIATSYEQYF. CDR3 coding DNA: TGTGCCAGTAGCAAGATAGCAACGTCTTACGAGCAGTACTTC. The full variable domain, rest sourced from reference TRBV19 and TRBJ2-7, is DGGITQSPKYLFRKEGQNVTLSCEQNLNHDAMYWYRQDPGQGLRLIYYSQIVNDFQKGDIAEGYSVSREKKESFPLTVTSAQKNPTAFYLCASSKIATSYEQYFGPGTRLTVT.

The chain carries TRBV28 and TRBJ2-7, with 7 bases identical to TRBD1. The CDR3 sequence is 16 residues long. V trimming: 3 bases; J trimming: 2 bases; junction bases outside the gene matches: 10. Germline lookup yields CDR1 MDHEN and CDR2 SYDVKM. The CDR3 spells CASSFPLGQVPYEQYF. CDR3 nucleotides: TGTGCCAGCAGTTTCCCCCTTGGACAGGTACCCTACGAGCAGTACTTC.

CDR3 in amino acids: CASRITGESYEQYF. In DNA, the CDR3 is TGTGCCAGCAGGATTACAGGGGAGTCCTACGAGCAGTACTTC. The chain couples TRBV6-5 to TRBJ2-7, with 7 bases lining up with TRBD1. Germline trimming cut 6 bases from V and 1 base from J; bases unmatched to any gene: 6. In germline, CDR1 is MNHEY, CDR2 SVGAGI. This CDR3 region has 14 residues.

The genes are TRBV5-1 and TRBJ2-2; 8 positions match TRBD1. The CDR3 runs 16 residues. With 3 bases clipped from V and 0 bases from J, the junction kept 4 bases outside the gene matches. Germline CDR1 and CDR2: SGHRS and YFSETQ. CDR3 amino acids: CASSSQGAANTGELFF. The CDR3 DNA sequence: TGCGCCAGCAGCTCGCAGGGGGCGGCGAACACCGGGGAGCTGTTTTTT. Full variable domain (remainder filled in from reference TRBV5-1 and TRBJ2-2): KAGVTQTPRYLIKTRGQQVTLSCSPISGHRSVSWYQQTPGQGLQFLFEYFSETQRNKGNFPGRFSGRQFSNSRSEMNVSTLELGDSALYLCASSSQGAANTGELFFGEGSRLTVL.

In this sample, this clone turned up a few times. The chain couples TRBV14 to TRBJ2-7; the match to TRBD1 covers 9 bases. The length of the CDR3 is 15 residues. Germline V CDR1 and CDR2: SGHDN, FVKESK. Trimming cost V 4 bases and J 4 bases; bases outside gene matches: 8. CDR3 coding DNA: TGTGCCAGCAGCCTTAGCTCGGGACAGGGTTACGAGCAGTACTTC. This encodes CASSLSSGQGYEQYF. The whole variable domain, filled in from reference TRBV14 and TRBJ2-7, reads EAGVTQFPSHSVIEKGQTVTLRCDPISGHDNLYWYRRVMGKEIKFLLHFVKESKQDESGMPNNRFLAERTGGTYSTLKVQPAELEDSGVYFCASSLSSGQGYEQYFGPGTRLTVT.

The chain links TRBV5-4 to TRBJ2-3; D is uncertain. Between the trimmed V and J ends, which lost 3 bases and 4 bases, there was a span of 3 bases. The CDR3 contains 11 residues. Germline loops: CDR1 SGHNT, CDR2 YYREEE (reference sequence). The CDR3 DNA reads TGTGCCAGCAGCTCTTCAGATACGCAGTATTTT. Translation gives CASSSSDTQYF.

The chain employs TRBV25-1 and TRBJ1-5, with 7 bases lining up with TRBD1. This CDR3 is built from 16 residues. With 2 bases clipped from V and 5 bases from J, the junction kept 9 bases outside the gene matches. Per the germline V gene, CDR1 is MGHDK and CDR2 is SYGVNS. The CDR3 DNA reads TGTGCCAGCAGTGAAGATATACAGGGGTGGGATCAGCCCCAGCATTTT. It yields the protein CASSEDIQGWDQPQHF.

J is TRBJ2-1 and V is TRBV13, with no clear D. The ends were cut back, 3 bases at V and 7 bases at J, with 7 bases in the middle. The CDR3 extends over 12 amino acids. CDR1 is PRHDT, CDR2 FYEKMQ, per germline (reference sequence). The CDR3 reads CASSFAGNEQFF. The CDR3 nucleotides read TGTGCCAGCAGCTTTGCCGGGAATGAGCAGTTCTTC.

This clone occurred a few times. This chain joins TRBV28 and TRBJ2-5, with 9 bases identical to TRBD2. The trim removed 6 bases at V and 1 base at J, leaving 6 bases unmatched. CDR1 and CDR2 (germline): MDHEN, SYDVKM. CDR3 length: 15 residues. The CDR3: CASSRSGGLQETQYF. In nucleotides, the CDR3 is TGTGCCAGCAGCCGTAGCGGGGGCCTCCAAGAGACCCAGTACTTC.

V usage is TRBV7-3 and J usage is TRBJ2-1; 8 positions match TRBD2. The V gene's germline CDR1 is SGHTA and CDR2 FQGTGA. After removal of 4 bases from V and 7 bases from J, the junction contained 3 bases not matched to a gene. This CDR3 is 13 amino acids long. This CDR3 reads CASSSGTRNEQFF. The CDR3 bases are TGTGCCAGCAGCTCCGGGACTAGGAATGAGCAGTTCTTC.

This clone was seen a handful of times. The J gene is TRBJ1-5, the V gene TRBV30; weak D call: TRBD1 (5 bases). The germline CDR1 and CDR2 sequences are GTSNPN and SVGIG (reference sequence). The V gene lost 5 bases and the J gene lost 5 bases, with 10 bases spanning the gap. The CDR3 consists of 12 residues. CDR3 protein: CAWARADQPQHF. The CDR3 coding sequence is TGTGCCTGGGCCAGGGCCGATCAGCCCCAGCATTTT.

This clone has a handful of counts. The V call is TRBV7-9, the J call TRBJ1-5; 11 bases fit TRBD1. CDR3 length equals 13 residues. CDR1 SEHNR and CDR2 FQNEAQ come from the germline V gene (reference sequence). V dropped 1 base and J dropped 12; count of bases not matched to a gene: 2. The CDR3 reads CASSLEGTGGQHF. The DNA for the CDR3 is TGTGCCAGCAGCTTAGAGGGGACAGGGGGCCAGCATTTT.

The gene calls are TRBV30 and TRBJ2-7, with D perhaps TRBD2 (7 bases). Germline lookup yields CDR1 GTSNPN and CDR2 SVGIG (reference sequence). V was pared by 3 bases and J by 3 bases, with 18 bases between. This CDR3 has 15 amino acids. In nucleotides, the CDR3 is TGTGCCTGGAGGGCCGGGGGGCTAGCCCTCTACGAGCAGTACTTC. Its translation: CAWRAGGLALYEQYF.

The rearrangement uses TRBV27 and TRBJ2-7; no firm D call. Trimming removed 2 bases at V and 3 bases at J, with 8 bases between. The CDR3 totals 13 residues. Germline CDR1 is MNHEY and CDR2 is SMNVEV (reference sequence). CDR3 residues: CASSLNPDYEQYF. The CDR3 DNA sequence: TGTGCCAGCAGTTTAAATCCAGACTACGAGCAGTACTTC.